This T cell receptor beta chain was sequenced during a study of cytomegalovirus exposure and HLA in healthy donors. Findings and limits, study-wide: In vitro data verified a few CMV-associated chains as specific for CMV antigens.

This PCR relied on a set of 60 Vbeta primers and 13 Jbeta primers. The protocol was immunoSEQ multiplex PCR, while the TCRdb copy is restricted to in-frame clones and leaves out a portion. The table lists some 140,000 clones, around 75% of them singletons, with 2.5% to 3.5% in the top ten. Germline lookup yields CDR1 SGHNT and CDR2 YYREEE (reference sequence). The length of the CDR3 is 14 residues. V was pared by 1 base and J by 7 bases, with 12 bases between. Whereas donors were nominally healthy upon sampling, unrecorded immune exposures were probable. With respect to this clone: Its target is unknown.

The receptor was derived from a female donor in good health and CMV-seronegative. Sequencing was carried out using PBMCs. This chain connects TRBV5-4 to TRBJ2-1, with D possibly being TRBD2 (5 bases). CDR3 bases: TGTGCCAGCAGCTTGTCACTTGAGCGGAATGAGCAGTTCTTC. Its translation is CASSLSLERNEQFF. Full variable domain (missing parts from reference TRBV5-4 and TRBJ2-1): ETGVTQSPTHLIKTRGQQVTLRCSSQSGHNTVSWYQQALGQGPQFIFQYYREEENGRGNFPPRFSGLQFPNYSSELNVNALELDDSALYLCASSLSLERNEQFFGPGTRLTVL.